This T cell receptor (beta chain) was found in a study of breast tumors, draining lymph nodes, adjacent tissues. Study observations and caveats: Data only fit, rather than demonstrated, lymph node origin of most tumor T cells. Compared with lymph nodes, tumors were less diverse; compared with nontumor tissue, more.

This clonotype was seen ten or more times. Its specificity is unknown. Each CDR3 protein gets one entry after TCRdb re-called the multiplex PCR reads with MiXCR. The table shows 85,000 to 120,000 distinct CDR3 sequences, with roughly 33% occurring only once. CDR3 length equals 16 residues. The germline V and J ends were trimmed by 2 bases and 2 bases, with 15 bases remaining between them. Germline CDR1 and CDR2: SEHNR and FQNEAQ (reference sequence). Axillary draining lymph nodes of breast cancer patients supplied the node samples. The sequence was collected from a female donor with breast cancer. Some clones in this sample may be carry-over from other donors' samples. Sequencing was done on a sample of axillary lymph node tissue. The gene calls are TRBV7-9 and TRBJ1-2; D remains unclear. The DNA of the CDR3 is TGTGCCAGCAGCTTAAATTTTGGGCGAGGAAACTATGGCTACACCTTC. Translated: CASSLNFGRGNYGYTF.